This T cell receptor (beta chain) was recovered during a study of cytomegalovirus exposure and HLA in healthy donors. Study-wide context: Ancestry clustering placed more than 80% of 300 to 400 genotyped donors in the Caucasian-associated cluster.

In the case of this clone: Antigen: not known.

The study, taken as a whole, reports: A prior analysis recorded that most TCR beta V segments were productive about 87% or about 30% of the time. Reports state that TCR beta sequences accurately predicted most subjects' HLA-A and HLA-B alleles. Researchers counted over 150 TCR beta chains as cytomegalovirus-associated.

Trimming cost V 0 bases and J 5 bases; bases outside gene matches: 7. From germline, CDR1 is SGHRS and CDR2 YFSETQ. The CDR3 runs to 15 residues. PCR used 60 Vbeta primers and 13 Jbeta primers. The protocol was immunoSEQ multiplex PCR, while the TCRdb copy is restricted to in-frame clones and leaves out a portion. The data contain roughly 230,000 clones, about three quarters of them singletons. Sequenced material: PBMCs. The chain joins TRBV5-1 to TRBJ2-7; 8 nucleotides align to TRBD1. The TCR comes from a boy between 10 and 17 years old in good health and CMV-seronegative. The CDR3 sequence: CASSLVGQGANEQYF. For the CDR3, the DNA is TGCGCCAGCAGCTTGGTCGGGCAGGGGGCCAACGAGCAGTACTTC.